The clone carrying this TCR beta chain was recorded at least ten times. Its target is not known. With 0 bases removed from V and 3 bases from J, the gap between germline ends came to 12 bases. The CDR3 runs 15 residues. Germline CDR1 reads LNHNV; CDR2 reads YYDKDF (reference sequence). This specimen belongs to a study of CD8+CD57+ T cells in acquired aplastic anemia. TCR beta VDJ combinations and CDR3 sequences were profiled from genomic DNA. TCRdb fed the reads into MiXCR, producing one record per CDR3 protein. The sample has more than 150,000 distinct CDR3 sequences; 45% to 60% are singletons. General study findings and limits: Around 30 sequences, all CD8+ CDR3, were shared between patients and controls.

Individuals selected for sequencing had exhibited CD8+CD57+ cell expansion on flow cytometry. Patients had not yet gotten any therapy when their blood was taken for sampling. This chain links TRBV15 with TRBJ2-7; D is possibly TRBD1 (6 bases). The sample taken for sequencing was sorted CD4+, CD8+, or CD8+CD57+ T cells (not recorded which) from PBMCs. The source of this sequence is a human donor with aplastic anemia. The CDR3 region has the DNA TGTGCCACCAGCAGAGATCCCCACAGGGACTACGAGCAGTACTTC. This gives the protein CATSRDPHRDYEQYF.